This entry features one T cell receptor (beta chain) sequence. Its cognate antigen is unknown. In each case, RNA was isolated and then reverse transcribed into cDNA as the sequencing template. TCRdb's table, derived via immunoSEQ multiplex PCR, lists solely in-frame clones and lacks some. In the table there are over 150,000 clones, roughly 60% of which are singletons. This entry belongs to a study of CD8+ T cells in alopecia areata. Overall study results and limits: Lesional scalp exceeded normal scalp in clonality, especially in alopecia totalis/universalis. Scalp clonality and expanded CD8+ clones among the top 100 fell significantly with tofacitinib.

V lost 5 bases and J 5 bases, leaving 15 bases between the germline ends. Germline CDR1 LNHNV, CDR2 YYDKDF (reference sequence). CDR3 size: 14 residues. Specified treatment: oral pan-JAK inhibitor, 5-10 mg twice daily. This clonotype was obtained from a human donor with alopecia areata. Sample: CD4+ T cells sorted from blood, taken at week 24, from a patient treated with tofacitinib. The chain has TRBV15 and TRBJ2-5; maybe TRBD2 (6 bases). In DNA form, the CDR3 reads TGTGCCACCAGCGGGATGGGGGGAAGGGAGACCCAGTACTTC. It specifies CATSGMGGRETQYF.